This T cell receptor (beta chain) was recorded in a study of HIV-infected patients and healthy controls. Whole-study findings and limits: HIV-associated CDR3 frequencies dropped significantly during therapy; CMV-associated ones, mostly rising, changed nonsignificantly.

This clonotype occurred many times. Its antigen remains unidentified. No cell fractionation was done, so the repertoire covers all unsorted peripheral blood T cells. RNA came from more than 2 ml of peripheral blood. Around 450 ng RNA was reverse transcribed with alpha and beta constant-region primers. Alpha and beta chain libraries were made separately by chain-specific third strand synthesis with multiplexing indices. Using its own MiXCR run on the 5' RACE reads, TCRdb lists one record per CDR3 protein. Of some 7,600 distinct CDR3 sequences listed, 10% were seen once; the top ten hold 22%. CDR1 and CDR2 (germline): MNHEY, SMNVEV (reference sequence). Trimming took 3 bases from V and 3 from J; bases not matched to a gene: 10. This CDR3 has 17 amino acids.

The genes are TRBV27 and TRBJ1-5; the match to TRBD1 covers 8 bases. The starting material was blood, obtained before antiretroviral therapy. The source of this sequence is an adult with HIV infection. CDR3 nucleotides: TGTGCCAGCAGTTTTTTCGGGACAGGACTGAACAATCAGCCCCAGCATTTT. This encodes CASSFFGTGLNNQPQHF.